Shown below are 17 T cell receptor beta chains from a single sample sequenced in a study of blood T cell repertoires in COVID-19. Produced via immunoSEQ multiplex PCR; TCRdb's table is partial and in-frame only. The profile covers 300,000 to 350,000 clones, with around 87% appearing a single time and 3.5% to 4.5% taken by the ten largest. The sequencing sample was made of PBMCs or T cells enriched from blood (not recorded which). These receptors were obtained from a woman aged 18-29 years with acute COVID-19.

As DNA, the CDR3 is TGTGCCAGCAGTGACGGGACTAGCGGAGCAGATACGCAGTATTTT. It encodes CASSDGTSGADTQYF. The V gene is TRBV6-4, the J gene TRBJ2-3; 11 bases line up with TRBD2. The ends lost 2 bases at V and 4 bases at J; junction bases unmatched: 2. Germline CDR1 MRHNA, CDR2 SNTAGT. This CDR3 comprises 15 residues.

The chain combines TRBV28 with TRBJ1-3; possibly TRBD1 for D (5 bases). V dropped 8 bases and J dropped 0 bases, with 14 bases sitting between them. This CDR3 spans 15 amino acids. Germline lookup yields CDR1 MDHEN and CDR2 SYDVKM. The CDR3 sequence is CASDGGLSSGNTIYF. Here the CDR3 DNA reads TGTGCCAGCGACGGGGGTCTCTCCTCTGGAAACACCATATATTTT.

The genes are TRBV18 and TRBJ1-2; 11 nucleotides agree with TRBD1. V was clipped by 6 bases and J by 5 bases; unmatched bases: 11. The CDR3 spans 16 residues. Germline V gene lookup returns CDR1 KGHSH and CDR2 LQKENI. Here the CDR3 reads CASSSPAGTGGYGYTF. The DNA for the CDR3 is TGTGCCAGCTCTTCCCCCGCAGGGACAGGGGGGTATGGCTACACCTTC.

The chain carries TRBV5-4 and TRBJ1-2; D call uncertain. From germline, CDR1 is SGHNT and CDR2 YYREEE (reference sequence). Deletions cut 0 bases from V and 4 bases from J, with 10 bases between. The CDR3 sequence is 14 residues long. CDR3 sequence reads: CASSLVEVGYGYTF. The CDR3 DNA is TGTGCCAGCAGCTTGGTGGAGGTTGGCTATGGCTACACCTTC.

The chain links TRBV5-1 to TRBJ2-7; the D gene is possibly TRBD1 (6 bases). V gave up 1 base and J gave up 0 bases, with 11 bases separating them. CDR1 and CDR2 from the germline V gene are SGHRS and YFSETQ. The CDR3 has 15 residues. Here the CDR3 DNA reads TGCGCCAGCAGCTTGTTCAGGGGCCCCTCCTACGAGCAGTACTTC. This sequence encodes CASSLFRGPSYEQYF.

This chain links TRBV19 with TRBJ2-7, with 10 bases aligning to TRBD2. After removal of 3 bases from V and 2 bases from J, the junction contained 4 bases not matched to a gene. There are 15 residues in the CDR3. Germline V gene lookup returns CDR1 LNHDA and CDR2 SQIVND (reference sequence). The CDR3 nucleotides are TGTGCCAGTAGTATGGAAGCGGGAGGGCCCTACGAGCAGTACTTC. This encodes CASSMEAGGPYEQYF.

The chain carries TRBV18 and TRBJ2-7; a possible D gene is TRBD1 (5 bases). The CDR3 covers 14 residues. The germline V and J ends were trimmed by 1 base and 0 bases, with 7 bases remaining between them. The germline V gene has CDR1 KGHSH and CDR2 LQKENI. CDR3 nucleotide sequence: TGTGCCAGCTCACCACTCAGGGACTCCTACGAGCAGTACTTC. Protein: CASSPLRDSYEQYF. The full variable domain, its missing parts supplied by reference TRBV18 and TRBJ2-7, is NAGVMQNPRHLVRRRGQEARLRCSPMKGHSHVYWYRQLPEEGLKFMVYLQKENIIDESGMPKERFSAEFPKEGPSILRIQQVVRGDSAAYFCASSPLRDSYEQYFGPGTRLTVT.

This chain uses TRBV3-1 (or the pseudogene TRBV3-2) with TRBJ1-6, with TRBD1 matching 9 bases. V lost 5 bases and J lost 8; bases outside the gene matches: 1. The CDR3 consists of 13 residues. Germline CDR1 reads LGHDT; CDR2 reads YNNKEL (reference sequence). In DNA, the CDR3 is TGTGCCAGCAGCTGGACAGGGGATTCACCCCTCCACTTT. As protein: CASSWTGDSPLHF.

CDR3 amino acids: CASSNSGIRYPDAVTQYF. The CDR3 nucleotides read TGCGCCAGCAGCAATAGCGGGATTAGGTACCCCGATGCGGTGACCCAGTACTTC. The chain is built from TRBV5-1 and TRBJ2-5; 8 bases align to TRBD2. This CDR3 has 18 residues. Trimming cost V 4 bases and J 7 bases; bases outside gene matches: 21. Germline CDR1 SGHRS, CDR2 YFSETQ.

The chain carries TRBV6-1 and TRBJ1-5, with 8 bases matching TRBD1. The V gene end was trimmed by 1 base and the J gene end by 4 bases; junction bases not matched to a gene: 6. The CDR3 runs to 16 residues. Germline V gene data show CDR1 as MNHNS and CDR2 as SASEGT. CDR3 sequence (DNA): TGTGCCAGCAGTGAAGACGGGCAGGGGGCAAATCAGCCCCAGCATTTT. Protein sequence: CASSEDGQGANQPQHF.

This chain uses TRBV28 with TRBJ2-7, with 10 nucleotides matching TRBD2. The CDR3 totals 14 residues. Germline CDR1 and CDR2: MDHEN and SYDVKM. The V and J ends lost 6 bases and 2 bases, in that order; junction bases with no gene match: 4. Here the CDR3 reads CASSLGLAAYEQYF. The DNA for the CDR3 is TGTGCCAGCAGCCTAGGACTAGCGGCCTACGAGCAGTACTTC.

The CDR3 nucleotides are TGTGCCAGCAGGGATACAGGGGGGTCCTACAATGAGCAGTTCTTC. Translated, it gives CASRDTGGSYNEQFF. The chain carries TRBV2 and TRBJ2-1; 8 nucleotides align to TRBD1. Germline V gene sequence: CDR1 SNHLY, CDR2 FYNNEI. There are 15 residues in the CDR3. The V gene end was trimmed by 6 bases and the J gene end by 1 base; junction bases not matched to a gene: 5.

This clone was detected only once. The chain combines TRBV15 with TRBJ2-7; the match to TRBD2 covers 9 bases. The V segment lost 5 bases and the J segment 0 bases; nucleotides outside the gene matches: 5. There are 15 residues in the CDR3. Germline assignment: CDR1 LNHNV and CDR2 YYDKDF (reference sequence). The CDR3 nucleotides read TGTGCCACCAGCTCTTTAGCGGGAGCCTCCTACGAGCAGTACTTC. Translation: CATSSLAGASYEQYF.

J is TRBJ1-1 and V is TRBV6-5, with D maybe TRBD1 (6 bases). This CDR3 region has 14 residues. Germline values: CDR1 MNHEY, CDR2 SVGAGI. The V and J ends lost 6 bases and 0 bases respectively, with 11 bases between them. The CDR3 here is CASRTGDMNTEAFF. CDR3 nucleotide sequence: TGTGCCAGCAGGACAGGAGACATGAACACTGAAGCTTTCTTT.

V gene TRBV27 combines with J gene TRBJ2-5; D possibly corresponds to TRBD2 (6 bases). V was cut by 2 bases and J by 0 bases, with 13 bases left in between. Germline V gives CDR1 MNHEY, CDR2 SMNVEV (reference sequence). CDR3 length equals 16 residues. The CDR3, as DNA: TGTGCCAGCAGTTTAGGAGGGGCCGAGTACCAAGAGACCCAGTACTTC. As protein: CASSLGGAEYQETQYF.

V and J are TRBV27 and TRBJ2-1, with D maybe TRBD2 (6 bases). Trimming shortened V by 8 bases and J by 5 bases, and 16 bases separated the two germline ends. CDR1 MNHEY and CDR2 SMNVEV come from the germline V gene (reference sequence). This CDR3 contains 14 residues. DNA for the CDR3: TGTGCCAGCCGCTTTCCGGGACTCCACAATGAGCAGTTCTTC. Amino acids: CASRFPGLHNEQFF.

This clone was observed once. The rearrangement joins TRBV29-1 to TRBJ2-7; TRBD2 matches 7 bases. This CDR3 contains 15 residues. Per germline, CDR1 SQVTM and CDR2 ANQGSEA. J gave up 3 bases and V 3 bases, and 11 bases lay outside the gene matches. The CDR3 region is CSVEYISGVGYEQYF. The CDR3 DNA is TGCAGCGTTGAGTATATAAGCGGGGTGGGCTACGAGCAGTACTTC.